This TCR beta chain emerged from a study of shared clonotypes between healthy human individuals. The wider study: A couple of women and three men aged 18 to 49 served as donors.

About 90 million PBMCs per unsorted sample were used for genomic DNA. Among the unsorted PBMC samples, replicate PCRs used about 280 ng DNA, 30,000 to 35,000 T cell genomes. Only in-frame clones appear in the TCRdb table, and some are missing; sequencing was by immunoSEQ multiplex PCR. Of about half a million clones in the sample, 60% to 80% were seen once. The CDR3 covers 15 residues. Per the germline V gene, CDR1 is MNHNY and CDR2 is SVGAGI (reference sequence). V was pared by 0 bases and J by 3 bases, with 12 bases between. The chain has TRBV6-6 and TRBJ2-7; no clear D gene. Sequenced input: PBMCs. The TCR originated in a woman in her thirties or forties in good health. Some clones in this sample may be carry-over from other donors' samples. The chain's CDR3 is CASSYSLGSGYEQYF. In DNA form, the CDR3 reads TGTGCCAGCAGTTACTCATTAGGATCCGGCTACGAGCAGTACTTC.